This T cell receptor (beta chain) came from a study of shared clonotypes between healthy human individuals (dated by TCRdb to 2019 to 2021). A note on the overall study: The cohort comprised a couple of women and a few men aged 18 to 49 years. For each donor, CD4 naive and CD4 memory were each run on three plates, CD8 naive on two plates, and CD8 memory on one plate. The study deeply sequenced blood TCR repertoires of about 5 healthy adults to estimate repertoire size and the extent of clonotype sharing between individuals. Different laboratories and diverse techniques were used to prepare libraries and sequence TCR repertoires, to increase sequencing depth and limit assay-specific biases. Leukapheresis yielded between about 0.94 and 9 billion PBMCs per donor.

TCR CDR3 regions were amplified from genomic DNA by multiplex PCR using the deep immunoSEQ assay. Extracted genomic DNA from each cell subset was distributed evenly across all wells of several immunoSEQ 96-well plates, and each plate was treated as a replicate. For sorted subsets, 200 to 250 ng genomic DNA, equal to 25,000 to 35,000 T cell genomes, was loaded into each replicate PCR. Purified libraries were quantified with a Qubit 3.0 fluorometer, sized on a Bioanalyzer 2100, and re-quantified with the KAPA Library Quantification kit. Each immunoSEQ 96-well plate was sequenced on its own single-read 150-cycle Illumina NextSeq 550 flow cell. Processing in the source paper ran as follows. The immunoSEQ output contained only junctional sequences without quality scores, so filtering could not match that applied to full-length reads. Sequences were annotated with PyIR, a Python wrapper for IgBLAST v1.9, and V/J genes and CDR3 were assigned using IMGT germline references. Reads with weak V/J assignments (E-value above 1e-6), missing CDR3, stop codons, out-of-frame junctions, or ambiguous translated residues were removed. V3J clonotypes were defined as sequences sharing an identical inferred V gene, J gene, and CDR3 amino acid sequence. Percentage overlap between repertoires was calculated by dividing the number of shared unique clonotypes by the size of the smaller repertoire. Three approaches were used to assess repertoire richness: RTK rarefaction, the Chao1 estimator, and Recon v2.1 estimates of unobserved clonotypes. OLGA was used to compute generation probabilities for all TCRbeta clonotypes that the gDNA method yielded from a few donors. TCRdb carries this immuneACCESS record with in-frame sequences only. Its versions omit some clonotypes, under half of them owing to an unresolved V gene in the studies checked, with the rest unexplained. The V and J calls and the clone size are those of that table, but D and trimming were determined from the DNA. The sample profile shows about 990,000 clones; approximately 80% of them were found once. The ten biggest clones cover roughly 0.57% of the sample.

General conclusions and limits of the study: About 5% of naive CD4, more than 3% of naive CD8, approximately 2% of memory CD4, and 0.4% of memory CD8 clonotypes were shared across a few donors. The small number of donors limited the genetic and exposure-history diversity represented. Naive subsets generally had larger estimated clonotype richness than memory subsets did. Pairwise subsampling indicated that sequencing depth was expected to affect the degree of clonotype sharing among donors. Sampling was restricted to blood, and TCR repertoires in tissues likely differ from the TCR repertoires found in blood. Clonotypes shared by all four sorted-subset donors showed higher generation probabilities than non-shared clonotypes. Incomplete sequencing was indicated by rarefaction of sorted-subset datasets, despite the large sequencing depth.

About this clone itself: The antigen it recognizes is unknown. No base quality information exists; no much larger clone differs at one position.

The germline V and J ends show losses of 6 bases and 1 base respectively, and no gene match explains 6 bases of the junction. Taken from the germline V gene, the CDR1 and CDR2 loops are KGHSH and LQKENI. The CDR3 has 15 amino acids, counting the end cysteine and phenylalanine. CDR3 DNA only is kept here, 45 bases in frame from base 1. Donors were healthy HIV-negative adults with no recently reported acute infections or vaccinations. All donors were Caucasian adults living in Nashville, Tennessee, USA. CD4+ T cells were enriched by magnetic negative selection; naive cells were then positively selected on CD45RA, and the negative fraction formed the memory subset. Blood was collected by leukapheresis, and PBMCs were isolated by Ficoll-Histopaque density gradient centrifugation and then cryopreserved in liquid nitrogen vapor phase. Analytical flow cytometry was used to check the purity and quantity of every magnetically sorted T cell population. Genomic DNA was isolated from each sorted fraction and quantified by UV absorbance on a Nanodrop 2000c.

The sequenced sample consisted of memory CD4+ T cells from PBMCs. In the paper's terms, the cell subset or site label means: CD45RA-negative fraction. The V and J segments used are TRBV18 and TRBJ2-5; TRBD2 aligns with 9 central bases. The receptor's source is a man aged 18 to 29 in good health. Some clones in this sample may be carry-over from other donors' samples. The nucleotide sequence is TGTGCCAGCTCGGGGCTAGCGGGGCTCCAAGAGACCCAGTACTTC. The encoded protein is CASSGLAGLQETQYF. Here the CDR3 is joined to the reference TRBV18 and TRBJ2-5 genes, and the full variable domain is: NAGVMQNPRHLVRRRGQEARLRCSPMKGHSHVYWYRQLPEEGLKFMVYLQKENIIDESGMPKERFSAEFPKEGPSILRIQQVVRGDSAAYFCASSGLAGLQETQYFGPGTRLLVL.